These 16 T cell receptor beta chains share one sample of origin, sequenced in a study of cytomegalovirus exposure and HLA in healthy donors. Primers included in the PCR were 60 Vbeta and 13 Jbeta primers. Here immunoSEQ multiplex PCR was the method, and the copy in TCRdb shows in-frame clones only, minus some. The sample lists fewer than 250,000 clones; 60% to 80% were seen once. The sample consisted of PBMCs. These receptors were collected from a man between 18 and 29 years old in good health and CMV-seronegative.

As regards this clone: This same CDR3 is encoded by further DNA sequences in the sample. This rearrangement joins TRBV6-6 to TRBJ1-4; possible D gene TRBD1, 5 bases. CDR3 length equals 16 residues. Trimming left V 5 bases short and J 4 bases short, with 17 bases between. Germline assignment: CDR1 MNHNY and CDR2 SVGAGI (reference sequence). CDR3 bases: TGTGCCAGCAGTCCCTCCCCGGCGGGGGTTAATGAAAAACTGTTTTTT. Translated: CASSPSPAGVNEKLFF.

This clone was picked up one time. The chain uses TRBV11-3 and TRBJ2-7; 9 nucleotides line up with TRBD1. The CDR3 is 13 amino acids. Germline assignment: CDR1 SGHNT and CDR2 YENEEA. Trimming cost V 1 base and J 7 bases; bases outside gene matches: 2. The CDR3 nucleotides read TGTGCCAGCAGCTTAGTGACAGGGGGGGAGCAGTACTTC. Encoded protein: CASSLVTGGEQYF.

The chain employs TRBV5-1 and TRBJ2-3, with 9 bases identical to TRBD1. Germline CDR1 SGHRS, CDR2 YFSETQ. CDR3 length: 16 residues. The J segment lost 2 bases and the V segment lost 4 bases, leaving 8 bases of the junction unmatched. This chain's CDR3 is CASSISGTGPTDTQYF. CDR3 nucleotide sequence: TGCGCCAGCAGCATATCCGGGACAGGGCCCACAGATACGCAGTATTTT.

The chain employs TRBV6-4 and TRBJ2-1; D remains unclear. Between the trimmed V and J ends, which lost 5 bases and 4 bases, there was a span of 27 bases. The V gene's germline CDR1 is MRHNA and CDR2 SNTAGT. The CDR3 runs 19 residues. Written as DNA, the CDR3 is TGTGCCAGCAGTTCCCCTATTTCAACGAAGTCAACCCCATACAATGAGCAGTTCTTC. Translating gives CASSSPISTKSTPYNEQFF.

The V and J genes are TRBV28 and TRBJ2-7; 9 positions match TRBD1. The germline V gene encodes CDR1 MDHEN and CDR2 SYDVKM. The CDR3 contains 15 residues. Trimming took 6 bases from V and 5 from J; bases not matched to a gene: 11. The CDR3 loop reads CASRGGGQGNDEQYF. The CDR3 DNA sequence: TGTGCCAGCAGGGGGGGTGGACAGGGGAATGACGAGCAGTACTTC.

The chain carries TRBV7-2 and TRBJ2-7, with 9 bases matching TRBD2. Germline CDR1 is SGHTA and CDR2 is FQGNSA. The CDR3 is 16 amino acids. V gave up 5 bases and J gave up 0 bases; unmatched junction bases: 8. The CDR3 DNA follows: TGTGCCAGCAGCCCCCGGGGTAGCGGGAGCTCCTACGAGCAGTACTTC. The encoded protein is CASSPRGSGSSYEQYF.

This rearrangement joins TRBV5-1 to TRBJ2-2; 12 bases match TRBD2. Trimming removed 1 base from V and 0 bases from J; junction bases left unmatched: 1. Germline V CDR1 and CDR2: SGHRS, YFSETQ. This CDR3 spans 17 amino acids. The CDR3 spells CASSLRLAGANTGELFF. In DNA form, the CDR3 reads TGCGCCAGCAGCTTGCGACTAGCGGGGGCGAACACCGGGGAGCTGTTTTTT.

This CDR3 is CASSRRDRQETQYF. In DNA, the CDR3 is TGTGCCAGCAGCCGCCGGGACAGGCAAGAGACCCAGTACTTC. V and J are TRBV21-1 and TRBJ2-5; the table calls TRBD1, which could not be checked here. TRBV21-1 is flagged as a pseudogene. This CDR3 spans 14 amino acids.

The genes are TRBV27 and TRBJ2-7; possibly TRBD1 for D (5 bases). V was cut by 5 bases and J by 6 bases, with 14 bases left in between. Germline CDR1 is MNHEY and CDR2 is SMNVEV (reference sequence). The CDR3 sequence is 13 residues long. CDR3 nucleotides: TGTGCCAGCAGTCCTCAACAGGTTTCCGAGCAGTACTTC. Protein sequence: CASSPQQVSEQYF.

V and J are TRBV7-6 and TRBJ2-5, with TRBD2 identical over 15 bases. V shed 4 bases and J 5 bases; nucleotides not matched to a gene: 5. This CDR3 has 16 residues. Germline-derived CDR1 and CDR2 are SGHVS and FNYEAQ. CDR3 amino acids: CASSSGLAGGSETQYF. The CDR3 DNA sequence: TGTGCCAGCAGCTCGGGACTAGCGGGAGGATCTGAGACCCAGTACTTC.

The chain joins TRBV19 to TRBJ2-5; D is unclear. V dropped 4 bases and J dropped 2 bases, with 8 bases sitting between them. Germline lookup yields CDR1 LNHDA and CDR2 SQIVND (reference sequence). The CDR3 runs 13 residues. CDR3 nucleotide sequence: TGTGCCAGTAGTAGCCAGACTCAAGAGACCCAGTACTTC. Its translation: CASSSQTQETQYF.

The genes are TRBV5-1 and TRBJ1-2; D is uncertain. The V gene's germline CDR1 is SGHRS and CDR2 YFSETQ. Trimming removed 7 bases at V and 1 base at J, with 8 bases between. The CDR3 covers 12 residues. The CDR3 nucleotides are TGCGCCAGCGCAGAGGTTAACTATGGCTACACCTTC. Translation gives CASAEVNYGYTF.

V and J are TRBV11-3 and TRBJ1-3; a weak D match, TRBD1 (5 bases). CDR1 is SGHNT, CDR2 YENEEA, per germline. There are 15 residues in the CDR3. The V end lost 5 bases, the J end lost 4 bases, and 15 bases lay between the germline ends. The CDR3 DNA reads TGTGCCAGCAGCCATGACAGTGGGCTCGGAAACACCATATATTTT. It yields the protein CASSHDSGLGNTIYF.

The V gene is TRBV5-4, the J gene TRBJ2-7; 7 bases are shared with TRBD1. V lost 4 bases, J lost 2 bases, and 6 bases stayed unmatched. Germline CDR1 is SGHNT and CDR2 is YYREEE (reference sequence). The CDR3 has 14 residues. CDR3 bases: TGTGCCAGCAGCCAGGGGGACAGCCCCTACGAGCAGTACTTC. Translating it yields CASSQGDSPYEQYF. The full variable domain, with the rest looked up from reference TRBV5-4 and TRBJ2-7, is ETGVTQSPTHLIKTRGQQVTLRCSSQSGHNTVSWYQQALGQGPQFIFQYYREEENGRGNFPPRFSGLQFPNYSSELNVNALELDDSALYLCASSQGDSPYEQYFGPGTRLTVT.

CDR3 in DNA: TGTGCCAGCAGCTCCGGGGGTTATAGTGAAGCTTTCTTT. The encoded protein is CASSSGGYSEAFF. The rearrangement uses TRBV13 and TRBJ1-1, with D possibly TRBD1 on 5 matching bases. The V end was cut by 4 bases, the J end by 7 bases, with 13 bases between. CDR1 PRHDT and CDR2 FYEKMQ come from the germline V gene (reference sequence). The CDR3 has 13 amino acids.

The J gene is TRBJ1-2, the V gene TRBV29-1; D is perhaps TRBD1 (6 bases). Per the germline V gene, CDR1 is SQVTM and CDR2 is ANQGSEA. There are 12 residues in the CDR3. V shed 6 bases and J shed 3 bases, with 11 bases lying between them. CDR3 protein: CSVPGAHYGYTF. CDR3 in DNA: TGCAGCGTCCCAGGGGCCCACTATGGCTACACCTTC.